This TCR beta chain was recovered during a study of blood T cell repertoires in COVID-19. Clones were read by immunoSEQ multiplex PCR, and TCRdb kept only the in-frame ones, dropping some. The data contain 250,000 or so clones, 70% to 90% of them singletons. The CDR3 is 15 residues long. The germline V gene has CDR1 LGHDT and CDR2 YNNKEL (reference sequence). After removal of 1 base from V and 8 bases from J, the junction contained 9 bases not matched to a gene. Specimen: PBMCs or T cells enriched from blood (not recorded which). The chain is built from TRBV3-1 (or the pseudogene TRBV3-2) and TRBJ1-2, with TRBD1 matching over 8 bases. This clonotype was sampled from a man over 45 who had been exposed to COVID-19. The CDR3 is CASSQVYRDRHGYTF. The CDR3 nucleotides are TGTGCCAGCAGCCAAGTATATCGGGACAGGCACGGCTACACCTTC.